A single sample gave rise to the 3 T cell receptor beta chains below, sequenced in a study of metastatic and nonmetastatic thyroid tumors. All patients were treatment-naive before thyroid surgery. Using MiXCR, TCRdb reanalyzed the PCR reads. The sample lists approximately 10,000 clones, 35% to 45% occurring once. The sequenced material came from tumor tissue. The source is a female donor with papillary thyroid cancer or a benign thyroid nodule (not recorded which). Some clones in this sample may be carry-over from other donors' samples.

There are a few counts of this clone. The junction differs from germline at one of its ends, possibly a read error. The chain has TRBV6-5 and TRBJ2-6, with 7 bases matching TRBD1. Looked up from germline, CDR1 is MNHEY and CDR2 is SVGAGI. The CDR3 is 16 residues long. CDR3 region: CASRYRGLSGANVLTF. The CDR3 coding sequence is TGTGCCAGCCGGTACAGGGGTCTCTCTGGTGCCAACGTCCTGACTTTC.

This clone showed up just a few times. V is TRBV19 and J is TRBJ2-1, with TRBD2 identical over 8 bases. The CDR3 has 14 residues. V shed 3 bases and J 7 bases; nucleotides not matched to a gene: 5. Germline loops: CDR1 LNHDA, CDR2 SQIVND (reference sequence). The CDR3 here is CASSIRAGVNEQFF. The CDR3 nucleotides are TGTGCCAGTAGTATCCGAGCGGGAGTTAATGAGCAGTTCTTC.

This clone has just a few counts. The gene calls are TRBV12-3 or TRBV12-4 and TRBJ2-5; TRBD1 aligns across 8 bases. The CDR3 has 16 residues. The V segment lost 8 bases and the J segment 5 bases; nucleotides outside the gene matches: 16. For the CDR3, the DNA is TGTGCCAGCTCTCCTTCCGACAGGGGTTGGGGGGAGACCCAGTACTTC. Its translation: CASSPSDRGWGETQYF.